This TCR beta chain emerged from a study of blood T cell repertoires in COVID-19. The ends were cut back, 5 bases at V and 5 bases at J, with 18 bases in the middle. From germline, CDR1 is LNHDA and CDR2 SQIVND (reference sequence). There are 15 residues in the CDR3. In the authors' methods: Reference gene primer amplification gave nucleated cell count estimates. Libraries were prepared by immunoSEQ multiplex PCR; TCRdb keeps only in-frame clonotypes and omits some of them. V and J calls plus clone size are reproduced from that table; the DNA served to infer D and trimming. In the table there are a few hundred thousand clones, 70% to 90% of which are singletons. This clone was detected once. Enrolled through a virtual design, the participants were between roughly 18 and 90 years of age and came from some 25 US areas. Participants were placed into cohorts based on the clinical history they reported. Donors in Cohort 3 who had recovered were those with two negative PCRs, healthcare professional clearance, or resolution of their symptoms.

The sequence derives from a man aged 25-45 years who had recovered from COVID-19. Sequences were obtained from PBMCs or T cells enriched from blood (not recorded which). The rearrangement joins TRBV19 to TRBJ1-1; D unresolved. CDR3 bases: TGTGCCAGTAGTCCGTTACAAGGGCGAGGGACTGAAGCTTTCTTT. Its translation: CASSPLQGRGTEAFF.